This TCR beta chain is drawn from a study of blood T cell repertoires in COVID-19 (dated by TCRdb to the early 2020s). For context, the study as a whole: Samples covering the acute and convalescent phases of COVID-19 were provided by collaborators in the United States, Italy and Spain. The prospective study material was composed of cDNA or gDNA derived from T cells, B-cell-depleted T cells, or PBMCs. Subjects who had been exposed to COVID-19, were actively infected with it, or had recovered from it provided the deeply sampled blood TCRbeta repertoires that made up the dataset. The repertoires were made available in a free public database intended to serve as a resource for research on the immune response to SARS-CoV-2. Samples came from the ongoing ImmuneRACE study (first 160 participants) plus 1,254 subjects from 6 global collaborators. A de-identified subject ID, COVID-19 status, age in years and sex were almost always included in the sample metadata. Where available, HLA class I and class II types were obtained from metadata supplied by the sample provider rather than from assay-based typing. Study-wide conclusions, independent of this receptor: The amount of clinical and demographic metadata varied by source and participant and was provided uncurated.

TCRbeta CDR3 regions were amplified from genomic DNA by means of the immunoSEQ Assay, a bias-controlled multiplex PCR. In the original analysis: Within the assay, amplification of reference gene primers was used to estimate how many nucleated cells each sample contained. Sequence reads were collapsed and filtered to measure the absolute abundance of every unique TCRbeta CDR3 rearrangement. For each sample, productive Simpson clonality was calculated by taking the square root of Simpson's diversity index across productive rearrangements. Drawn from immuneACCESS, this table holds only the in-frame rearrangements with V and J called that TCRdb kept. Clones are partly lost; checked studies trace under half to an unresolved V gene and leave the rest unexplained. D and trimming were read from the DNA, whereas the V and J calls and clone size are those reported in that table. Counted in this sample were about 49,000 clones; over 90% of them appeared once. The ten biggest clones cover 3.1% of the sample.

The collaborating institutions used their own protocols to collect whole blood in K2EDTA tubes. For TCRbeta analysis, collaborator samples were shipped as frozen whole blood, as isolated PBMCs, or as DNA extracted from either sample type. As regards this clone: The clone's antigen remains unknown. No qualities accompany the bases; no much larger clone lies one base away.

The sequenced material came from peripheral blood. The sequence came from a human donor in a cohort sampled during active COVID-19.

The CDR3 is CASSQSGGATNEKLFF. The sequenced DNA: TGTGCCAGCTCACAAAGTGGCGGTGCAACTAATGAAAAACTGTTTTTT. The rearranged chain carries TRBV18 and TRBJ1-4, with the D gene call left open. The germline V gene yields KGHSH for CDR1 and LQKENI for CDR2. Inclusive of the bounding cysteine and phenylalanine, the CDR3 is 16 residues long. The DNA shown is the 48-base CDR3, in frame from base 1. V loses 4 bases of germline sequence and J loses 0 bases, and the interval between the two ends is 12 bases.